This entry is about one T cell receptor beta chain. Measured with immunoSEQ multiplex PCR; TCRdb has only the in-frame clones, and not every one. The sample has a few hundred thousand clones, 75% to 95% seen once. The data were obtained in a study of control samples from healthy donors and cancer patients. The CDR3 extends over 11 amino acids. V dropped 7 bases and J dropped 0 bases, with 7 bases sitting between them. Germline values: CDR1 SQVTM, CDR2 ANQGSEA. The V and J genes are TRBV29-1 and TRBJ2-7; D is undetermined. The sequenced sample was PBMCs. The receptor was isolated from a man aged 35-49 years with head and neck cancer. The CDR3 region has the DNA TGCAGCGCCAAAAGCTCCTACGAGCAGTACTTC. Amino acid sequence: CSAKSSYEQYF.